The clone carrying this T cell receptor beta chain was observed a handful of times. What it recognizes is unknown. Trimming took 3 bases from V and 1 from J; bases not matched to a gene: 6. Germline assignment: CDR1 SQVTM and CDR2 ANQGSEA. This CDR3 spans 15 amino acids. With a J-beta primer mix and a sample-barcoded 5' primer, a second PCR ran about 7 to 12 cycles. Template switching added a 12-random-nucleotide identifier to every cDNA molecule. TCRdb reprocessed the 5' RACE reads via MiXCR and lists one record per CDR3 protein. This sample has 600,000 to 650,000 distinct CDR3 sequences, with about 54% found just once. Ranging in age from about 6 to 95, the donors were healthy Caucasian individuals from Russia. These data are taken from a study of blood T cells in healthy people across ages. About the research overall: Template switching recovered approximately one barcoded beta molecule for every two T cells. Overall study findings and caveats: Across the age range, TCR beta diversity per million T cells fell in a roughly linear way.

Sequencing was done on a sample of blood. The chain joins TRBV29-1 to TRBJ2-3; the match to TRBD2 covers 8 bases. The sequence was collected from a man aged 60-69 years in good health. CDR3 DNA: TGCAGCGTTGAGCCCCCAGCGGGGGGCACAGATACGCAGTATTTT. Encoded protein: CSVEPPAGGTDTQYF.